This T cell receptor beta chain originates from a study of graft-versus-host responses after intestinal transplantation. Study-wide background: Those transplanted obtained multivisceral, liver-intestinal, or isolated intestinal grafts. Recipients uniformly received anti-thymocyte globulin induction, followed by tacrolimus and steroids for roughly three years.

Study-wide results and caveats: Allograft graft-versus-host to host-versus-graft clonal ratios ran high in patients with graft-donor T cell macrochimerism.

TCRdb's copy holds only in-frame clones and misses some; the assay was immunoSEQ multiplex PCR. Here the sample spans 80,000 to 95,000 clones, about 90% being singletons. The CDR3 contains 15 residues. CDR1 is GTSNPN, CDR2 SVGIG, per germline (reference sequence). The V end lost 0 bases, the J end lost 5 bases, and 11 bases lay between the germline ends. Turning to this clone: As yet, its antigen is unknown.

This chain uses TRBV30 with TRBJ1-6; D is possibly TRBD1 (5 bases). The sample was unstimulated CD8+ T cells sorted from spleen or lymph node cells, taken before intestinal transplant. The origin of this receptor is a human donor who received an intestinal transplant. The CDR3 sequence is CAWSVPGTDNSPLHF. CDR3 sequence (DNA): TGTGCCTGGAGTGTACCTGGGACGGATAATTCACCCCTCCACTTT.